This entry lists 9 T cell receptor beta chains sequenced from one sample in a study of cytomegalovirus exposure and HLA in healthy donors. The primer mix had 60 Vbeta and 13 Jbeta primers. Profiling relied on immunoSEQ multiplex PCR, and the TCRdb table lists in-frame clones only, not all of them. The profile covers more than 130,000 clones, with around four fifths appearing a single time and 2% to 2.5% taken by the ten largest. The sample consisted of PBMCs. The receptors were gathered from a man under 40 in good health and CMV-seronegative.

The chain combines TRBV28 with TRBJ2-7; 7 bases map to TRBD1. CDR3 length: 13 amino acids. Germline V gene data show CDR1 as MDHEN and CDR2 as SYDVKM. V trimming: 5 bases; J trimming: 6 bases; junction bases outside the gene matches: 7. The CDR3 loop reads CASSRTGLGEQYF. As DNA, the CDR3 is TGTGCCAGCAGTCGGACAGGTCTTGGCGAGCAGTACTTC.

The chain uses TRBV4-1 and TRBJ2-5; 7 nucleotides line up with TRBD1. V shed 4 bases and J 1 base; nucleotides not matched to a gene: 6. This CDR3 has 15 residues. Germline-derived CDR1 and CDR2 are MGHRA and YSYEKL. The CDR3 sequence is CASSLGQTPQETQYF. The CDR3 nucleotides are TGCGCCAGCAGCCTGGGACAGACCCCCCAAGAGACCCAGTACTTC.

The J gene is TRBJ2-1, the V gene TRBV20-1; D not resolved. V was pared by 5 bases and J by 4 bases, with 6 bases between. The germline V gene encodes CDR1 DFQATT and CDR2 SNEGSKA (reference sequence). The CDR3 totals 11 residues. CDR3 nucleotide sequence: TGCAGTGCTGCCCGGTACAATGAGCAGTTCTTC. Translating gives CSAARYNEQFF.

J is TRBJ2-2 and V is TRBV10-3; 10 nucleotides line up with TRBD1. This CDR3 is 14 amino acids long. The germline V gene encodes CDR1 ENHRY and CDR2 SYGVKD. V was pared by 4 bases and J by 6 bases, with 2 bases of the junction left unmatched. Here the CDR3 reads CAISGDRGPGELFF. As DNA, the CDR3 is TGTGCCATCAGTGGGGACAGGGGCCCCGGGGAGCTGTTTTTT.

The V gene is TRBV11-2, the J gene TRBJ2-5; 7 bases line up with TRBD1. The CDR3 length is 15 residues. Germline CDR1 is SGHAT and CDR2 is FQNNGV. The V gene end was trimmed by 7 bases and the J gene end by 0 bases; junction bases not matched to a gene: 8. DNA for the CDR3: TGTGCCAGCACCAAGACAGGGACGTACCAAGAGACCCAGTACTTC. Translating it yields CASTKTGTYQETQYF.

V usage is TRBV28 and J usage is TRBJ2-1; the match to TRBD2 covers 7 bases. Trimming took 4 bases from V and 1 from J; bases not matched to a gene: 4. The CDR3 has 15 residues. Germline-derived CDR1 and CDR2 are MDHEN and SYDVKM. The CDR3 DNA sequence: TGTGCCAGCAGTTCGTCTAGCGGATCCTACAATGAGCAGTTCTTC. It yields the protein CASSSSSGSYNEQFF.

In this sample, this clone is medium-sized (0.01 to 0.1%). The chain joins TRBV6-4 to TRBJ2-1; 9 positions agree with TRBD2. V was clipped by 3 bases and J by 0 bases; unmatched bases: 0. CDR1 and CDR2 from the germline V gene are MRHNA and SNTAGT. The CDR3 consists of 15 residues. The CDR3, as DNA: TGTGCCAGCAGTGAGCGGGGGGGCTCCTACAATGAGCAGTTCTTC. This translates into CASSERGGSYNEQFF.

The rearrangement joins TRBV28 to TRBJ1-1; 9 positions match TRBD1. The CDR3 has 14 amino acids. CDR1 and CDR2 (germline): MDHEN, SYDVKM. The trim removed 5 bases at V and 6 bases at J, leaving 7 bases unmatched. DNA of the CDR3: TGTGCCAGCAGTGAAACAGGGGGCGGGTCTGAAGCTTTCTTT. Protein product: CASSETGGGSEAFF.

This rearrangement joins TRBV29-1 to TRBJ2-6, with D uncertain. The CDR3 has 12 residues. Trimming took 7 bases from V and 4 from J, leaving 8 bases between them. Germline CDR1 and CDR2: SQVTM and ANQGSEA. The CDR3 DNA follows: TGCAGCGCCCAATCCGGGGCCAACGTCCTGACTTTC. Amino acids: CSAQSGANVLTF.